Many counts were recorded for the clone carrying this T cell receptor beta chain. Its specificity is unknown. Regions amplified from RNA transcripts were the TCR beta CDR3 regions. TCR CDR3 underwent first-round RT-PCR with the HTBI primer set. TCRdb ran MiXCR on the multiplex PCR reads and lists one entry per CDR3 protein. This sample yields some 550,000 distinct CDR3 sequences, of which around 21% are seen a single time; roughly 29% belongs to the top ten. The sample comes from a study of T cells in Graves' hyperthyroidism and ophthalmopathy. Study conclusions and caveats: Ophthalmopathy could be told apart from stable hyperthyroidism with a 13 V-J model.

Uncontrolled infection, other autoimmune disease, pregnancy and lactation each barred patients from inclusion. Diagnosing involved the use of clinical symptoms, serum thyroxine and TRAb, thyroid ultrasound and orbital computed tomography. This clonotype was obtained from a man aged 18 to 30 with Graves' hyperthyroidism. The sequencing sample was made of blood.

The DNA of the CDR3 is TGTGCCAGCAGTCCACGCGAGGGCGGCAATCAGCCCCAGCATTTT. It yields the protein CASSPREGGNQPQHF. The chain recombines TRBV28 with TRBJ1-5; D unclear. CDR1 and CDR2 (germline): MDHEN, SYDVKM. The CDR3 totals 15 residues. The V gene lost 5 bases and the J gene lost 2 bases, with 13 bases spanning the gap.